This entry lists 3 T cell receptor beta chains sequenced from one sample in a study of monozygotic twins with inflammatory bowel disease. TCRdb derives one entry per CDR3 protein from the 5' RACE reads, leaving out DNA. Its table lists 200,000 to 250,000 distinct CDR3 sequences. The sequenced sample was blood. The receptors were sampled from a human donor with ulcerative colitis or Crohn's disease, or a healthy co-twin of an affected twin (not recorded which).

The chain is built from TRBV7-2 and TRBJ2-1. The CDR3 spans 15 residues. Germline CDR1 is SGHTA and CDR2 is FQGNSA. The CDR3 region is CASSLARGSYNEQFF.

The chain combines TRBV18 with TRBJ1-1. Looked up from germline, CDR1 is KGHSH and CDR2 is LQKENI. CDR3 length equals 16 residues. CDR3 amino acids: CASSPGPRDGNTEAFF.

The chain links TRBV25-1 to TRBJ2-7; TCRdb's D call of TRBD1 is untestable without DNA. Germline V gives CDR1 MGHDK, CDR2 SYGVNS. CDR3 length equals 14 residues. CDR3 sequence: CASVRQGRSYEQYF.